The 32 T cell receptor beta chains below all came from one sample that was sequenced in a study of T-cell reconstitution after alpha-beta-depleted transplantation in children. As it was prepared, the TCRbeta library received unique molecular identifiers. TCRdb re-called the PCR reads through MiXCR, storing one row per CDR3 protein. The sample shows 480,000 or so distinct CDR3 sequences, about 10% of them seen only once. This specimen was PBMCs, taken before TCRalphabeta/CD19-depleted stem cell transplant. The receptor set was obtained from a child aged 2-9 years with inherited bone marrow failure, due to receive a stem cell transplant.

V gene TRBV30 combines with J gene TRBJ1-5, with 9 bases aligning to TRBD1. Looked up from germline, CDR1 is GTSNPN and CDR2 is SVGIG (reference sequence). V lost 2 bases to trimming and J lost 7 bases; unmatched junction nucleotides: 6. The CDR3 is 14 residues long. CDR3 sequence reads: CAWSWGQGGQPQHF. The CDR3 DNA sequence: TGTGCCTGGAGTTGGGGACAGGGTGGGCAGCCCCAGCATTTT. Variable domain in full (rest from reference TRBV30 and TRBJ1-5): SQTIHQWPATLVQPVGSPLSLECTVEGTSNPNLYWYRQAAGRGLQLLFYSVGIGQISSEVPQNLSASRPQDRQFILSSKKLLLSDSGFYLCAWSWGQGGQPQHFGDGTRLSIL.

Comment on this clonotype: This may arise from a read error, as a much more abundant clone is one base away. The V call is TRBV3-1, the J call TRBJ2-7, with 8 bases that match TRBD2. CDR3 size: 16 residues. Germline V gene sequence: CDR1 LGHDT, CDR2 YNNKEL (reference sequence). CDR3 protein: CASCQDRTSRLYEQYF. Here the CDR3 DNA reads TGTGCCAGCTGCCAAGATCGGACTAGCAGACTCTACGAGCAGTACTTC.

The chain couples TRBV4-2 to TRBJ1-2; D possibly corresponds to TRBD1 (5 bases). The CDR3 runs to 14 residues. The germline gives CDR1 LGHNA, CDR2 YNFKEQ. The V and J ends lost 0 bases and 5 bases respectively, with 10 bases between them. As DNA, the CDR3 is TGTGCCAGCAGCCAAGAGGATCGGGGGTATGGCTACACCTTC. Encoded protein: CASSQEDRGYGYTF.

Only a few counts were recorded for this clonotype. The chain recombines TRBV12-3 or TRBV12-4 with TRBJ1-1; TRBD1 aligns across 7 bases. The CDR3 has 14 amino acids. Germline trimming cut 6 bases from V and 0 bases from J; bases unmatched to any gene: 4. CDR3 sequence (DNA): TGTGCCAGCAGACGGACAGGACTGAACACTGAAGCTTTCTTT. Translating it yields CASRRTGLNTEAFF.

This clonotype was seen at least ten times. The chain couples TRBV4-1 to TRBJ2-1; D unclear. The length of the CDR3 is 15 residues. The V gene's germline CDR1 is MGHRA and CDR2 YSYEKL. V lost 1 base and J 5 bases, leaving 12 bases between the germline ends. The CDR3 DNA sequence: TGCGCCAGCAGCCAAGGACCGGCCCCCCACAATGAGCAGTTCTTC. Its protein product is CASSQGPAPHNEQFF.

This clonotype was seen ten or more times. This chain links TRBV12-3 or TRBV12-4 with TRBJ1-1; no definite D call. The CDR3 is made up of 15 amino acids. Between the trimmed V and J ends, which lost 3 bases and 1 base, there was a span of 12 bases. The CDR3 nucleotides are TGTGCCAGCAGTTTGTTCCTGTTGGAGAACACTGAAGCTTTCTTT. This encodes CASSLFLLENTEAFF.

The table lists this clonotype with a few counts. V and J are TRBV28 and TRBJ2-7; 12 positions agree with TRBD1. After removal of 5 bases from V and 7 bases from J, the junction contained 9 bases not matched to a gene. This CDR3 contains 15 residues. CDR1 is MDHEN and CDR2 is SYDVKM in the germline V gene. For the CDR3, the DNA is TGTGCCAGCAGTCCGCGGGGACAGGGGGCGGGGGAGCAGTACTTC. Its translation: CASSPRGQGAGEQYF.

This clonotype occurred many times. The genes are TRBV5-1 and TRBJ2-2, with D maybe TRBD1 (5 bases). This CDR3 is built from 14 residues. Trimming took off 3 bases at V and 1 base at J, with 7 bases between the two ends. In germline, CDR1 is SGHRS, CDR2 YFSETQ. Here the CDR3 reads CASSSGQNTGELFF. CDR3 coding DNA: TGCGCCAGCAGCTCAGGACAGAACACCGGGGAGCTGTTTTTT.

This clonotype has ten or more counts. The V call is TRBV4-3, the J call TRBJ2-3; a weak D match, TRBD1 (6 bases). V lost 0 bases to trimming and J lost 4 bases, with 11 bases between them. The V gene's germline CDR1 is LGHNA and CDR2 YSLEER. This CDR3 has 15 amino acids. The CDR3 region has the DNA TGCGCCAGCAGCCAAGATTTACAGGGATCAGATACGCAGTATTTT. Translation gives CASSQDLQGSDTQYF.

This clonotype was observed a few times. This chain links TRBV10-2 with TRBJ2-7; TRBD2 agrees at 7 bases. The germline gives CDR1 WSHSY, CDR2 SAAADI. V lost 3 bases to trimming and J lost 5 bases; unmatched junction nucleotides: 10. The CDR3 covers 15 residues. As DNA, the CDR3 is TGCGCCAGCAGTGAAGAGGGCGGGAGTTCGCACGAGCAGTACTTC. It yields the protein CASSEEGGSSHEQYF.

This clonotype was found many times. J is TRBJ2-7 and V is TRBV4-3; 9 bases agree with TRBD1. V gave up 0 bases and J gave up 3 bases; unmatched junction bases: 6. The CDR3 contains 16 residues. Germline values: CDR1 LGHNA, CDR2 YSLEER. The DNA for the CDR3 is TGCGCCAGCAGCCAAGATTGGACAGGGGACTACTACGAGCAGTACTTC. Its protein is CASSQDWTGDYYEQYF.

This clonotype occurred many times. This rearrangement joins TRBV11-2 to TRBJ2-1; 11 bases are shared with TRBD2. Germline CDR1 is SGHAT and CDR2 is FQNNGV. CDR3 length equals 15 residues. Trimming at V came to 4 bases and at J to 9 bases, leaving 8 bases not matched to a gene. DNA for the CDR3: TGTGCCAGCAGCTATATAGCGGGAGGGCTCGGTGAGCAGTTCTTC. Amino acids: CASSYIAGGLGEQFF.

This clonotype has at least ten counts. The genes are TRBV24-1 and TRBJ2-1, with 9 bases aligning to TRBD2. After removal of 9 bases from V and 10 bases from J, the junction contained 12 bases not matched to a gene. CDR3 length: 14 residues. Germline CDR1 reads KGHDR; CDR2 reads SFDVKD. CDR3 DNA sequence: TGTGCCACCTCCTTAGCTAGCGGGACAGTAGAGCAGTTCTTC. Protein: CATSLASGTVEQFF.

In its sample, this clonotype was seen many times. The chain joins TRBV6-2 or TRBV6-3 to TRBJ2-1; maybe TRBD2 (5 bases). From germline, CDR1 is MNHEY and CDR2 SVGEGT. V was shortened by 9 bases and J by 3 bases, with 9 bases between the two germline ends. This CDR3 has 12 amino acids. CDR3 in amino acids: CASRSGYNEQFF. For the CDR3, the DNA is TGTGCCAGTAGAAGCGGCTACAATGAGCAGTTCTTC.

This clonotype was counted between two and nine times. This chain links TRBV7-2 with TRBJ1-2; 7 nucleotides line up with TRBD1. The CDR3 is made up of 16 amino acids. V lost 1 base to trimming and J lost 1 base; unmatched junction nucleotides: 6. CDR1 and CDR2 (germline): SGHTA, FQGNSA. The CDR3 is CASSLVLGQLNYGYTF. The DNA of the CDR3 is TGTGCCAGCAGCTTAGTTTTGGGACAGCTTAACTATGGCTACACCTTC.

V and J are TRBV3-1 and TRBJ2-3; tentatively, D is TRBD1 or TRBD2 (5 bases each). Germline assignment: CDR1 LGHDT and CDR2 YNNKEL (reference sequence). The V gene lost 11 bases and the J gene lost 3 bases, with 27 bases spanning the gap. The CDR3 contains 17 residues. The CDR3 reads CACSGPSRVLQTDTQYF. The CDR3 nucleotides are TGTGCCTGCTCGGGGCCGTCGCGGGTTCTTCAGACAGATACGCAGTATTTT.

As to this clonotype: This may arise from a read error, as a much more abundant clone is one base away. This sequence joins TRBV5-1 and TRBJ2-7, with a tentative D call TRBD2 (6 bases). CDR3 length equals 15 residues. CDR1 and CDR2 (germline): SGHRS, YFSETQ. V lost 6 bases and J 1 base, leaving 17 bases between the germline ends. The CDR3 loop reads CASNPDYLASYEQYF. The CDR3 nucleotides are TGCGCCAGCAACCCGGACTACCTCGCTTCCTACGAGCAGTACTTC.

The table lists this clonotype with many counts. The V call is TRBV20-1, the J call TRBJ1-2; D may be TRBD1 (5 bases). The V gene's germline CDR1 is DFQATT and CDR2 SNEGSKA (reference sequence). The CDR3 extends over 11 amino acids. V shed 3 bases and J shed 10 bases, with 12 bases lying between them. CDR3 residues: CSASDSDAYTF. The CDR3 coding sequence is TGCAGTGCTAGCGACAGTGATGCCTACACCTTC.

This clonotype came up many times. The V and J genes are TRBV27 and TRBJ1-1; TRBD1 aligns across 8 bases. Unmatched junction bases numbered 3, after V lost 0 bases and J lost 0 bases. This CDR3 is 16 amino acids long. Germline-derived CDR1 and CDR2 are MNHEY and SMNVEV (reference sequence). CDR3 in amino acids: CASSLSPTGVNTEAFF. CDR3 nucleotides: TGTGCCAGCAGTTTATCCCCGACAGGGGTGAACACTGAAGCTTTCTTT.

The rearrangement uses TRBV13 and TRBJ1-1; no clear D. CDR1 is PRHDT and CDR2 is FYEKMQ in the germline V gene (reference sequence). The germline V and J ends were trimmed by 4 bases and 5 bases, with 17 bases remaining between them. The CDR3 is 15 residues long. The CDR3 DNA is TGTGCCAGCAGCTCAAGTCCGGGGAGGAGTACTGAAGCTTTCTTT. Protein: CASSSSPGRSTEAFF. Full variable domain (remainder filled in from reference TRBV13 and TRBJ1-1): AAGVIQSPRHLIKEKRETATLKCYPIPRHDTVYWYQQGPGQDPQFLISFYEKMQSDKGSIPDRFSAQQFSDYHSELNMSSLELGDSALYFCASSSSPGRSTEAFFGQGTRLTVV.

This clonotype was seen ten or more times. The chain combines TRBV20-1 with TRBJ2-7, with 8 bases matching TRBD2. The germline gives CDR1 DFQATT, CDR2 SNEGSKA (reference sequence). Trimming removed 1 base from V and 5 bases from J; junction bases left unmatched: 16. The CDR3 sequence is 17 residues long. The CDR3 protein is CSARGIAPTQREHEQYF. DNA for the CDR3: TGCAGTGCTAGAGGCATAGCCCCCACTCAGCGGGAGCACGAGCAGTACTTC.

The chain uses TRBV9 and TRBJ2-3, with 11 positions matching TRBD2. CDR3 length: 18 amino acids. Germline CDR1 reads SGDLS; CDR2 reads YYNGEE. Trimming cost V 0 bases and J 6 bases; bases outside gene matches: 12. The CDR3 sequence: CASSVEGAGTSGLDTQYF. The CDR3 region has the DNA TGTGCCAGCAGCGTAGAGGGGGCAGGGACTAGCGGATTGGATACGCAGTATTTT. The full variable domain, with the rest looked up from reference TRBV9 and TRBJ2-3, is DSGVTQTPKHLITATGQRVTLRCSPRSGDLSVYWYQQSLDQGLQFLIQYYNGEERAKGNILERFSAQQFPDLHSELNLSSLELGDSALYFCASSVEGAGTSGLDTQYFGPGTRLTVL.

The table lists this clonotype with many counts. This rearrangement joins TRBV9 to TRBJ2-7, with D hard to call. In germline, CDR1 is SGDLS, CDR2 YYNGEE. Trimming cost V 0 bases and J 2 bases, with 9 bases left between them. CDR3 length: 14 residues. Here the CDR3 reads CASSVEENPYEQYF. CDR3 bases: TGTGCCAGCAGCGTAGAGGAGAATCCCTACGAGCAGTACTTC.

This CDR3 is CASSLLASASNEQFF. For the CDR3, the DNA is TGTGCCAGCAGTTTATTGGCTAGCGCGAGCAATGAGCAGTTCTTC. J is TRBJ2-1 and V is TRBV28; D may be TRBD2 (6 bases). The CDR3 extends over 15 amino acids. The germline CDR1 and CDR2 sequences are MDHEN and SYDVKM. V was shortened by 1 base and J by 6 bases, with 13 bases between the two germline ends. Drawing the rest from reference TRBV28 and TRBJ2-1, the complete variable domain is DVKVTQSSRYLVKRTGEKVFLECVQDMDHENMFWYRQDPGLGLRLIYFSYDVKMKEKGDIPEGYSVSREKKERFSLILESASTNQTSMYLCASSLLASASNEQFFGPGTRLTVL.

In this sample, this clonotype turned up many times. The V gene is TRBV29-1, the J gene TRBJ2-5; a possible D gene is TRBD2 (7 bases). V lost 1 base and J 5 bases, leaving 14 bases between the germline ends. The CDR3 loop spans 14 amino acids. Germline V gene lookup returns CDR1 SQVTM and CDR2 ANQGSEA. The CDR3 protein is CSVEVGGLEETQYF. In DNA form, the CDR3 reads TGCAGCGTTGAAGTGGGGGGGCTGGAGGAGACCCAGTACTTC.

V usage is TRBV28 and J usage is TRBJ1-4; maybe TRBD1 (5 bases). Germline CDR1 and CDR2: MDHEN and SYDVKM. The length of the CDR3 is 16 residues. V dropped 3 bases and J dropped 2 bases, with 13 bases sitting between them. The CDR3 nucleotides read TGTGCCAGCAGTTTTGTCCCCAGGGAGACTAATGAAAAACTGTTTTTT. It specifies CASSFVPRETNEKLFF. Drawing the rest from reference TRBV28 and TRBJ1-4, the complete variable domain is DVKVTQSSRYLVKRTGEKVFLECVQDMDHENMFWYRQDPGLGLRLIYFSYDVKMKEKGDIPEGYSVSREKKERFSLILESASTNQTSMYLCASSFVPRETNEKLFFGSGTQLSVL.

This clonotype occurred a few times. The genes are TRBV5-1 and TRBJ2-3; 8 bases are shared with TRBD2. V was pared by 5 bases and J by 4 bases, with 9 bases of the junction left unmatched. This CDR3 region has 15 residues. Germline values: CDR1 SGHRS, CDR2 YFSETQ. The CDR3 loop is CASSMTGRAPDTQYF. The CDR3 nucleotides are TGCGCCAGCAGTATGACCGGGAGGGCCCCAGATACGCAGTATTTT.

In this sample, this clonotype turned up many times. The rearrangement uses TRBV29-1 and TRBJ2-7; 14 bases match TRBD2. Losses at the gene ends were 1 base for V and 0 bases for J; bases not matched to a gene: 5. The CDR3 runs 17 residues. CDR1 is SQVTM, CDR2 ANQGSEA, per germline. The CDR3 protein is CSVEGLAGGPPSYEQYF. CDR3 nucleotides: TGCAGCGTTGAAGGACTAGCGGGAGGGCCACCCTCCTACGAGCAGTACTTC.

The chain combines TRBV9 with TRBJ2-1; maybe TRBD1 (5 bases). V was cut by 0 bases and J by 0 bases, with 10 bases left in between. Germline CDR1 SGDLS, CDR2 YYNGEE. CDR3 size: 16 residues. CDR3 in amino acids: CASSVGGHPSYNEQFF. For the CDR3, the DNA is TGTGCCAGCAGCGTAGGCGGACATCCCTCCTACAATGAGCAGTTCTTC.

This clonotype was recorded at least ten times. The chain carries TRBV12-3 or TRBV12-4 and TRBJ1-2; 8 bases are shared with TRBD1. This CDR3 comprises 15 residues. V dropped 5 bases and J dropped 7; count of bases not matched to a gene: 12. CDR3 sequence: CASSVTVRGRGGYTF. As DNA, the CDR3 is TGTGCCAGCAGTGTCACAGTCAGGGGGCGCGGTGGCTACACCTTC.

With respect to this clonotype: A clone one base away is much larger, so this may be a read error. Here the CDR3 omits its conserved ending phenylalanine or tryptophan, so a read error is the likely source. The chain carries TRBV5-1 and TRBJ2-5; D perhaps matches TRBD1 (6 bases). The CDR3 runs 15 residues. V was trimmed by 0 bases and J by 2 bases, leaving 11 bases between them. CDR1 SGHRS and CDR2 YFSETQ come from the germline V gene. CDR3 bases: TGCGCCAGCAGCTTGGGTCAGGGGATACAAGAGACCCAGTACCTC. Protein product: CASSLGQGIQETQYL.

This clonotype was counted a few times. The chain recombines TRBV9 with TRBJ2-2; 14 bases line up with TRBD2. CDR3 length: 20 amino acids. Trimming cost V 3 bases and J 4 bases; bases outside gene matches: 14. Germline V CDR1 and CDR2: SGDLS, YYNGEE. The CDR3 region has the DNA TGTGCCAGCAGCGCCTGGAGAGGGACTAGCGGGAGTCGCGGCACCGGGGAGCTGTTTTTT. It is translated as CASSAWRGTSGSRGTGELFF.